The 9 T cell receptor beta chains below were found in one sample sequenced in a study of T cell repertoires in cytomegalovirus infection. No antigen has been identified for these receptors. MiXCR, applied by TCRdb to the reads, yields one record per CDR3 protein. The sample lists 300,000 to 400,000 distinct CDR3 sequences; roughly 25% were seen once. The sample was cultured PBMCs, taken from culture after CMV antigen stimulation. These receptors came from a human donor in good health (CMV status not recorded). Some clones in this sample may be carry-over from other donors' samples.

In this sample, this clonotype turned up a few times. This chain connects TRBV10-3 to TRBJ2-1; TRBD2 matches 7 bases. The CDR3 sequence is 15 residues long. Unmatched junction bases numbered 10, after V lost 10 bases and J lost 1 base. The V gene's germline CDR1 is ENHRY and CDR2 SYGVKD. The CDR3 spells CASGGTNPSYNEQFF. Here the CDR3 DNA reads TGTGCCAGCGGGGGTACTAACCCTTCCTACAATGAGCAGTTCTTC.

The CDR3, as DNA: TGTGCCAGCAGTTTAGTGAGTAGTTTCCCTCAAGATACGCAGTATTTT. This translates into CASSLVSSFPQDTQYF. The chain combines TRBV12-3 or TRBV12-4 with TRBJ2-3, with D unresolved. This CDR3 has 16 amino acids. Trimming left V 1 base short and J 5 bases short, with 16 bases between.

This clonotype was seen many times. The rearrangement links TRBV7-9 to TRBJ1-2; no firm D call. This CDR3 spans 14 amino acids. V lost 3 bases and J lost 1, with 9 bases in between. In germline, CDR1 is SEHNR, CDR2 FQNEAQ (reference sequence). The CDR3 region has the DNA TGTGCCAGCAGCTTGTCAGAGAATAACTATGGCTACACCTTC. It specifies CASSLSENNYGYTF.

The chain carries TRBV6-2 or TRBV6-3 and TRBJ2-3; D ambiguous. The CDR3 has 14 amino acids. Looked up from germline, CDR1 is MNHEY and CDR2 is SVGEGT. Trimming removed 5 bases at V and 2 bases at J, with 11 bases between. CDR3 bases: TGTGCCAGCAGTGGACGGCCCTACACAGATACGCAGTATTTT. Protein: CASSGRPYTDTQYF.

CDR3 sequence: CASSLTPTSSYNSPLHF. The CDR3 DNA is TGCGCCAGCAGCTTAACACCCACGAGCTCCTATAATTCACCCCTCCACTTT. V and J are TRBV5-1 and TRBJ1-6; no definite D call. Germline loops: CDR1 SGHRS, CDR2 YFSETQ. V dropped 2 bases and J dropped 0 bases, with 12 bases sitting between them. The CDR3 runs 17 residues.

This clonotype occurred a few times. This sequence joins TRBV4-1 and TRBJ1-6; D is ambiguous. V lost 0 bases and J 5 bases, leaving 17 bases between the germline ends. This CDR3 is 18 amino acids long. CDR1 and CDR2 from the germline V gene are MGHRA and YSYEKL. The CDR3 sequence is CASSQDGFGTNHNSPLHF. The CDR3 DNA reads as TGCGCCAGCAGCCAAGATGGATTCGGCACAAACCATAATTCACCCCTCCACTTT.

This clonotype was found once. The V gene is TRBV10-3, the J gene TRBJ2-5; TRBD2 agrees at 8 bases. V shed 2 bases, J shed 7 bases, and the junction held 0 bases outside the gene matches. Germline CDR1 ENHRY, CDR2 SYGVKD. This CDR3 has 12 residues. The CDR3 DNA reads TGTGCCATCAGTGAGCTAGCGGGGACCCAGTACTTC. Protein sequence: CAISELAGTQYF.

This clonotype was seen more than once but under ten times. Here the CDR3 reads CASSTSTGGIDTQYF. In DNA form, the CDR3 reads TGTGCCAGTAGCACCTCGACAGGGGGGATAGATACGCAGTATTTT. The rearrangement uses TRBV19 and TRBJ2-3; 9 positions match TRBD1. The CDR3 runs 15 residues. The germline gives CDR1 LNHDA, CDR2 SQIVND (reference sequence). V lost 6 bases to trimming and J lost 5 bases; unmatched junction nucleotides: 9.

This clonotype showed up just a few times. V gene TRBV6-2 or TRBV6-3 combines with J gene TRBJ2-7, with D maybe TRBD1 (5 bases). The CDR3 totals 15 residues. Trimming removed 0 bases from V and 3 bases from J, with 12 bases in between. Per the germline V gene, CDR1 is MNHEY and CDR2 is SVGEGT. The CDR3 bases are TGTGCCAGCAGTTACTCGGACAAGGGCGGCTACGAGCAGTACTTC. This encodes CASSYSDKGGYEQYF.